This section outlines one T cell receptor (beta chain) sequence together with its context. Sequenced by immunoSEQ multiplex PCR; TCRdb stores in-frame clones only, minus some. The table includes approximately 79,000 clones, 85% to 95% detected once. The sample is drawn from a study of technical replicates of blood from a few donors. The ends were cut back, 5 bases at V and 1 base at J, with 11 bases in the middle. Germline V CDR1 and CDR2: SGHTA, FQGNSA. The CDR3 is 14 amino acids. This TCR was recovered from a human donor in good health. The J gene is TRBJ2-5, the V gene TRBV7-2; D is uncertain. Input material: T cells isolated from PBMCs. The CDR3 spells CASSPVRSQETQYF. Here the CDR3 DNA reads TGTGCCAGCAGCCCCGTCCGGAGCCAAGAGACCCAGTACTTC.